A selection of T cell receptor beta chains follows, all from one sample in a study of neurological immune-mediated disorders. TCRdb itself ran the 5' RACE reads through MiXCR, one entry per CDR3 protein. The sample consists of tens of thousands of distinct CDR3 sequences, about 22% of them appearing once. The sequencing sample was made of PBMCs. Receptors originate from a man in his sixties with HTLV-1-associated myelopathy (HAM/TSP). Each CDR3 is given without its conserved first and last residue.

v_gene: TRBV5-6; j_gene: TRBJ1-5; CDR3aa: ASSLAGSNQPQH
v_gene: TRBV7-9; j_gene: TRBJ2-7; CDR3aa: ASIKDRANEQY
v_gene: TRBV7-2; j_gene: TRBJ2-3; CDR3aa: ASSPISYIAPTGTDTQY
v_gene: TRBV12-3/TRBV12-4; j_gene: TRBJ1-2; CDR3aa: ASSLAVGTGDGYT
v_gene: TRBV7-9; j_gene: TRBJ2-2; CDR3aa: ASSLQGRNTGELF
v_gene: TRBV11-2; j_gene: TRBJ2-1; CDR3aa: ASSYPTSPNEQF
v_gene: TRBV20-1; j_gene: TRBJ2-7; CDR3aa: SAAPGRGHEQY
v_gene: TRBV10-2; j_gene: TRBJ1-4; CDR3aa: ASSEGQGGEKLF
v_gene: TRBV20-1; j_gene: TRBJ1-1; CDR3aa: SASPQGATEAF
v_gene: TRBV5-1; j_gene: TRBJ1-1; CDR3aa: ASSLGGSTEAF
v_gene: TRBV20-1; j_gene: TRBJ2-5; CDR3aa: SARDLGQLQETQY
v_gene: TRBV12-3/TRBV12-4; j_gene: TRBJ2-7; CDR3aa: ASSLSSTGPYEQY
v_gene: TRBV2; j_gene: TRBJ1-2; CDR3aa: ASSETLYGYT
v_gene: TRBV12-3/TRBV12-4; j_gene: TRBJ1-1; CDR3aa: ASSPGAAMNTEAF
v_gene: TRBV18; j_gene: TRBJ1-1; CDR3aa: ASSPNTGALMNTEAF
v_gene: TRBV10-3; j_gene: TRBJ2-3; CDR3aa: AISESPGTGVTDTQY
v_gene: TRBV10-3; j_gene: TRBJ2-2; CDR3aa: AISATSGVDTGELF
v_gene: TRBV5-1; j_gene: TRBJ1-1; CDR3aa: ASRLQGPNTEAF
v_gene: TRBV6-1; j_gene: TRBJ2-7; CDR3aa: ASTPRVGFSKTYEQY
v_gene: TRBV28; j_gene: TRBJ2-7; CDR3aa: ASSPSGGGAYEQY
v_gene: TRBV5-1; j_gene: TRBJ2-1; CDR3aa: ASTESGGGGNEQF
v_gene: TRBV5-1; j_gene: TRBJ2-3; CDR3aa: ASSLDSGAQGDTQY
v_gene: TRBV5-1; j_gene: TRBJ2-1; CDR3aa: ASSLDVGNNEQF
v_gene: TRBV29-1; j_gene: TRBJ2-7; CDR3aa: SVGRELRGEQY
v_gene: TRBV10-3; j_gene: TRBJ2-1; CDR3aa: AISEGVPYNEQF
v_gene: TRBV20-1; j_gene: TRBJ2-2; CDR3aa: SARGVREGNRELF
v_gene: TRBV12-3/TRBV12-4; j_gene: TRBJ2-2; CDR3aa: ASSGGAGSNTGELF
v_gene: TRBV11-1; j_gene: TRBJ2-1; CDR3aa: ASSSARTNSYNEQF
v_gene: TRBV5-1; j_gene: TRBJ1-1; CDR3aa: ASSMTVNTEAF
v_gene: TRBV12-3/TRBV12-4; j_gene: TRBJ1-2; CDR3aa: ASRGDSYYGYT
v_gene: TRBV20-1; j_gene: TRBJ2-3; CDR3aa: SATGKGGTDTQY
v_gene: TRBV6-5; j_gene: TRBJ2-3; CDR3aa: APGGADTQY
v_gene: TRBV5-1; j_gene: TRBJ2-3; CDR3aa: ASSPPNGCTDTQY
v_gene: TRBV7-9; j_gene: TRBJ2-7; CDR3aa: ASSLGLGYSSYEQY
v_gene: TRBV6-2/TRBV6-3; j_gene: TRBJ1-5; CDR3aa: ASSYGQGPRPQH
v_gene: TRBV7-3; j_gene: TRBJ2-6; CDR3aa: ASSARGGGANVLT
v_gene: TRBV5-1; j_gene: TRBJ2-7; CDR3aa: ASSLSGEGAEQY
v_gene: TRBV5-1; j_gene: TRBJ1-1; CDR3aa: ASSLSTIWLNTEAF
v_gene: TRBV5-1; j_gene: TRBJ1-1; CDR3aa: ASTIQPNTEAF
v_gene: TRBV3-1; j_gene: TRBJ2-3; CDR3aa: ASSPRGRESTDTQY
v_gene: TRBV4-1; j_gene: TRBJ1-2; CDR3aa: ASSQDSTGGNYGYT
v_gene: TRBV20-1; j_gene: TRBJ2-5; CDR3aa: SARGAGGIQTQY
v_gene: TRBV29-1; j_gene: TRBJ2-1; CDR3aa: SRQGTHNEPF
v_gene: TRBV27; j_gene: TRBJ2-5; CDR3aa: ASSSLSSGGRRETQY
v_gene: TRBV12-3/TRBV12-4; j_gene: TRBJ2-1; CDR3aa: ASSLGWSSYNEQF
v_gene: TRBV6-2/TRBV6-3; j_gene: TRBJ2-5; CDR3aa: ASRRFSGPQETQY
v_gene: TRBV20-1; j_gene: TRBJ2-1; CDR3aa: SAGRGEGEQF
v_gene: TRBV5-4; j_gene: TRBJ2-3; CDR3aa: AMTARVKSTDTQY
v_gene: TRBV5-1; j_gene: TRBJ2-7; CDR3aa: ASSHRDFLFEQY
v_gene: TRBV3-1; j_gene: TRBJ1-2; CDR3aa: ASSQYRERDGYT
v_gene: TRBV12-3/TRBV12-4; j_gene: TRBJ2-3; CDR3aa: ASDNSNADTQY
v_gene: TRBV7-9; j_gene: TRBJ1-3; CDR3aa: ASSLVDRSGNTIY
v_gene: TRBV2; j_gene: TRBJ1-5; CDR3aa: ASRADRGQNNQPQH
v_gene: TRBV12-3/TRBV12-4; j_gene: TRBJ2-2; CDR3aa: ASSLLWGQDANTGELF
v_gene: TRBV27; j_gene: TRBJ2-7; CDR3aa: ASSLISGGSEQY